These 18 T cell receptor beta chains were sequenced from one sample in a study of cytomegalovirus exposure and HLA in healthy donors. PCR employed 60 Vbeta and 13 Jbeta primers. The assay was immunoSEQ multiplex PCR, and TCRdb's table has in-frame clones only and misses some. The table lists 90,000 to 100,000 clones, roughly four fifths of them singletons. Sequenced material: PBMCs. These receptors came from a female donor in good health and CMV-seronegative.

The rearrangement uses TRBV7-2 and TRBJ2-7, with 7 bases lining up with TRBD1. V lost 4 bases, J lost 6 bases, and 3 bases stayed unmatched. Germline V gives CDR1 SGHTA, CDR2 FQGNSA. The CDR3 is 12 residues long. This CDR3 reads CASSSQGVEQYF. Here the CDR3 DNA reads TGTGCCAGCAGCTCCCAGGGGGTCGAGCAGTACTTC.

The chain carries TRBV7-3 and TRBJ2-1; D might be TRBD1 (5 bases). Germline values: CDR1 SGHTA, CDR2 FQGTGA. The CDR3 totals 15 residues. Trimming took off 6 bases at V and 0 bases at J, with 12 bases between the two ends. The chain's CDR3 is CASSRQRSSYNEQFF. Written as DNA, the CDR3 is TGTGCCAGCAGTCGACAGCGTAGCTCCTACAATGAGCAGTTCTTC. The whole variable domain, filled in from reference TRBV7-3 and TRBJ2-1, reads GAGVSQTPSNKVTEKGKYVELRCDPISGHTALYWYRQSLGQGPEFLIYFQGTGAADDSGLPNDRFFAVRPEGSVSTLKIQRTERGDSAVYLCASSRQRSSYNEQFFGPGTRLTVL.

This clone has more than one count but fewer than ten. The CDR3 DNA is TGTGCCAGCAGCTTGAACAGGGGTATGGGCAGGTCTGAAGCTTTCTTT. This sequence encodes CASSLNRGMGRSEAFF. V is TRBV5-4 and J is TRBJ1-1, with TRBD1 identical over 7 bases. Unmatched junction bases numbered 12, after V lost 1 base and J lost 6 bases. This CDR3 is 16 amino acids long. Germline CDR1 and CDR2: SGHNT and YYREEE (reference sequence).

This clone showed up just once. CDR3 nucleotides: TGCGCCAGCAGCCAACAGGGTGAAGCCTACGAGCAGTACTTC. Protein sequence: CASSQQGEAYEQYF. V usage is TRBV4-3 and J usage is TRBJ2-7, with a tentative D call TRBD1 (5 bases). The germline V and J ends were trimmed by 2 bases and 2 bases, with 10 bases remaining between them. In germline, CDR1 is LGHNA, CDR2 YSLEER. The CDR3 is 14 residues long.

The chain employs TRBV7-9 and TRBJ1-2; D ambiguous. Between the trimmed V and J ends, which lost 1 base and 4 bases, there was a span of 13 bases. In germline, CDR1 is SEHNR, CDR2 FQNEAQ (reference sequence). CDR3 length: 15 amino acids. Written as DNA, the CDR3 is TGTGCCAGCAGCTTAGGAGGGCAGAAAGCCTATGGCTACACCTTC. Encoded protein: CASSLGGQKAYGYTF. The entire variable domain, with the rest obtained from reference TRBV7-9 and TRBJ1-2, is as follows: DTGVSQNPRHKITKRGQNVTFRCDPISEHNRLYWYRQTLGQGPEFLTYFQNEAQLEKSRLLSDRFSAERPKGSFSTLEIQRTEQGDSAMYLCASSLGGQKAYGYTFGSGTRLTVV.

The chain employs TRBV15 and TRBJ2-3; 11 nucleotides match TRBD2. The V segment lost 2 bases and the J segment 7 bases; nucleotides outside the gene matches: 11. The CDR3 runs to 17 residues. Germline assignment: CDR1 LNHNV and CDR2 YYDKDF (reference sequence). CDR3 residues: CATSRQGTSGPAYTQYF. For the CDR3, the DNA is TGTGCCACCAGCAGACAAGGGACTAGCGGCCCCGCTTATACGCAGTATTTT.

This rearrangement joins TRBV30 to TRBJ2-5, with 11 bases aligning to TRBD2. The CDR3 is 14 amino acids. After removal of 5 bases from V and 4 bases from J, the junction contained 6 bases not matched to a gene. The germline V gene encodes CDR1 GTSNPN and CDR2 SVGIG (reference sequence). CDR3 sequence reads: CAWRLAGGPETQYF. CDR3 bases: TGTGCCTGGCGTCTAGCGGGGGGCCCAGAGACCCAGTACTTC.

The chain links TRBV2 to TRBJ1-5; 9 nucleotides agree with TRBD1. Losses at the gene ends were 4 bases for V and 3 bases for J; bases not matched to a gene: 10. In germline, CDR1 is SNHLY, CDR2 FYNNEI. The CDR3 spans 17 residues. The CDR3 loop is CASSVERTGVPNQPQHF. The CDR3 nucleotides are TGTGCCAGCAGTGTCGAGAGGACAGGGGTCCCCAATCAGCCCCAGCATTTT.

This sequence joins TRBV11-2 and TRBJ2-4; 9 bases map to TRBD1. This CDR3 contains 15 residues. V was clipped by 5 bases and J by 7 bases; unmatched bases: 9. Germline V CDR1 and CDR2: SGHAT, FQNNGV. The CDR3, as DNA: TGTGCCAGCAGCCCGACTGGGACAGGGAGGAACATTCAGTACTTC. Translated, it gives CASSPTGTGRNIQYF.

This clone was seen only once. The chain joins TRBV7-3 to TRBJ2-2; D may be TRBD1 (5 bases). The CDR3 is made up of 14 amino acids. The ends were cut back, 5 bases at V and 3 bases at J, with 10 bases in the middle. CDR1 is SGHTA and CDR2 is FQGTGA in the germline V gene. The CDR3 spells CASSTQTDTGELFF. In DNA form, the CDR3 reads TGTGCCAGCAGCACACAGACAGACACCGGGGAGCTGTTTTTT. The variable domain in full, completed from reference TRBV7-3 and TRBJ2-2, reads GAGVSQTPSNKVTEKGKYVELRCDPISGHTALYWYRQSLGQGPEFLIYFQGTGAADDSGLPNDRFFAVRPEGSVSTLKIQRTERGDSAVYLCASSTQTDTGELFFGEGSRLTVL.

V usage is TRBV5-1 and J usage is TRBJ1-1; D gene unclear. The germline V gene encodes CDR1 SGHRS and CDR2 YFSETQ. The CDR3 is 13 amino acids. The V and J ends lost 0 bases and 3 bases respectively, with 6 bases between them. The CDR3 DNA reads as TGCGCCAGCAGCTTGGCGGGGTACACTGAAGCTTTCTTT. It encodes CASSLAGYTEAFF.

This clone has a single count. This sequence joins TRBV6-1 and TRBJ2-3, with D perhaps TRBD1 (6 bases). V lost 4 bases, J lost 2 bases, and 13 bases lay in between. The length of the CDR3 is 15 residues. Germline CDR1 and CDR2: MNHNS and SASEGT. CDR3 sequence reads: CASSGTWTDTDTQYF. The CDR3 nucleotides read TGTGCCAGCAGTGGGACCTGGACAGACACAGATACGCAGTATTTT.

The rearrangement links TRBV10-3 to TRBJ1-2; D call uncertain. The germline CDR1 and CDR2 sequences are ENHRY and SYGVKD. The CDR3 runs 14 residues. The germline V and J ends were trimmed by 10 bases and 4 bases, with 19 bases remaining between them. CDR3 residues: CATLWAPRGYGYTF. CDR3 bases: TGTGCCACCCTCTGGGCCCCCCGGGGCTATGGCTACACCTTC.

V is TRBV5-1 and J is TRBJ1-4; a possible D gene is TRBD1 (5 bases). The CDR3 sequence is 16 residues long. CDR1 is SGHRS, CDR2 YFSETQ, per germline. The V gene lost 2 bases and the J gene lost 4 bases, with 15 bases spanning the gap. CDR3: CASSLSPQDYNEKLFF. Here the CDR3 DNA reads TGCGCCAGCAGCTTATCCCCACAGGACTATAATGAAAAACTGTTTTTT.

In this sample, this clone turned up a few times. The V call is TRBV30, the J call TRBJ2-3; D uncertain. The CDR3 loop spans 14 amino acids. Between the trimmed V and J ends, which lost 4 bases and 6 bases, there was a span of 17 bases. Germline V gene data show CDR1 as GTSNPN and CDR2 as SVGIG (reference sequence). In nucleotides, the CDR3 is TGTGCCTGGACGTTTAGCCTCTTTAGGGATACGCAGTATTTT. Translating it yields CAWTFSLFRDTQYF. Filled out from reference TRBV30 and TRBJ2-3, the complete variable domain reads SQTIHQWPATLVQPVGSPLSLECTVEGTSNPNLYWYRQAAGRGLQLLFYSVGIGQISSEVPQNLSASRPQDRQFILSSKKLLLSDSGFYLCAWTFSLFRDTQYFGPGTRLTVL.

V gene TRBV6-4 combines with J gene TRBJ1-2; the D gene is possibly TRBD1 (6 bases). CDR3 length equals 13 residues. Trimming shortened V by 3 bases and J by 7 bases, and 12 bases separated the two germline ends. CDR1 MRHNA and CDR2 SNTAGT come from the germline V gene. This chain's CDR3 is CASSEAGVGGYTF. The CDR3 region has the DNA TGTGCCAGCAGTGAGGCAGGGGTTGGTGGCTACACCTTC.

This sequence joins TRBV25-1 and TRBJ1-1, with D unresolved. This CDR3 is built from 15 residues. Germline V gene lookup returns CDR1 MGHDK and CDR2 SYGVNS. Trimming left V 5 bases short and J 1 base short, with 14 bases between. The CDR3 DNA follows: TGTGCCAGCAGTTCCATCAAGGGAGAGAACACTGAAGCTTTCTTT. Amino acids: CASSSIKGENTEAFF.

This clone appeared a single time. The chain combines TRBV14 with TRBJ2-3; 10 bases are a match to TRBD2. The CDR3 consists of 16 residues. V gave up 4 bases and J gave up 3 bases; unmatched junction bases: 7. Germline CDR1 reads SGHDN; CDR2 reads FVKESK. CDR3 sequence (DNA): TGTGCCAGCAGCCCGACCTTGGGACTAGCGACAGATACGCAGTATTTT. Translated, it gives CASSPTLGLATDTQYF.